This TCR beta chain was found in a study of blood T cell repertoires in COVID-19. Turning to the study itself: Sites in the United States, Italy and Spain provided acute and convalescent COVID-19 samples.

This clone was counted many times. Profiled with immunoSEQ multiplex PCR; TCRdb holds only in-frame clones, not every one. The table shows about 260,000 clones, with 87% occurring only once. This TCR came from a woman aged 50 to 60 who had recovered from COVID-19. The specimen was peripheral blood.

In DNA form, the CDR3 reads TGTGCCAGCAGCCCAACCCGGGGAGGGGAGGAAACTGTTGAAGCTTTCTTT. It translates to CASSPTRGGEETVEAFF. V gene TRBV7-8 combines with J gene TRBJ1-1, with D possibly being TRBD1 (5 bases). V lost 5 bases to trimming and J lost 7 bases, with 26 bases between them. Germline CDR1 reads SGHVS; CDR2 reads FQNEAQ. The CDR3 totals 17 residues.